The rows below give T cell receptor beta chains drawn from one sample of a study of metastatic and nonmetastatic thyroid tumors. TCRdb re-analyzed the PCR reads through MiXCR. This table holds over 25,000 clones, 7% to 8% found once. Source material: blood. These receptors were obtained from a female donor with papillary thyroid cancer or a benign thyroid nodule (not recorded which). Some clones in this sample may be carry-over from other donors' samples. CDR3s include the opening cysteine and the closing phenylalanine or tryptophan. A D gene is named only where the DNA matches it firmly. Some rows have no size entry. The others give once, few or many, or a class for an expanded clone.

j_call v_call d_call clone_size cdr3_aa cdr3_nt
TRBJ2-1 TRBV5-1 TRBD2 many CASSPGGDPGDNEQFF TGCGCCAGCAGCCCGGGGGGGGACCCTGGGGACAATGAGCAGTTCTTC
TRBJ2-7 TRBV7-8 TRBD1 once CASSPFGTGHEQYF TGTGCCAGCAGCCCTTTCGGGACAGGGCACGAGCAGTACTTC
TRBJ2-1 TRBV19 TRBD2 many CASSIDTSGRYGYEQFF TGTGCCAGTAGTATAGATACTAGCGGGAGGTACGGCTATGAGCAGTTCTTC
TRBJ2-3 TRBV28 TRBD2 many CASSAPSSGRDTQYF TGTGCCAGCAGTGCACCTTCTAGCGGGAGAGATACGCAGTATTTT
TRBJ2-5 TRBV5-8 TRBD1 many CASSLGQGLETQYF TGTGCCAGCAGCCTCGGACAGGGGTTAGAGACCCAGTACTTC
TRBJ2-7 TRBV4-2 TRBD1 many CASSQVGQGNYEQYF TGTGCCAGCAGCCAAGTGGGACAGGGGAACTACGAGCAGTACTTC
TRBJ1-1 TRBV20-1 NA many CSAHEGETEAFF TGCAGTGCCCATGAAGGGGAGACTGAAGCTTTCTTT
TRBJ2-3 TRBV12-3/TRBV12-4 NA many CASSSRGASTDTQYF TGTGCCAGCAGCTCCCGGGGGGCAAGCACAGATACGCAGTATTTT
TRBJ2-5 TRBV19 TRBD1 NA CASSKAGQGTRETRYF TGTGCCAGTAGTAAGGCGGGACAGGGGACTCGGGAGACCCGGTACTTC
TRBJ2-7 TRBV6-2/TRBV6-3 TRBD1 medium-sized CASLPDRSSYEQYF TGTGCCAGCCTCCCGGACAGGAGCTCCTACGAGCAGTACTTC
TRBJ1-5 TRBV18 TRBD1 many CASSPWLGQGRAPQHF TGTGCCAGCTCACCTTGGTTGGGACAGGGAAGGGCGCCCCAGCATTTT
TRBJ2-7 TRBV5-1 NA many CASSYQGSSYEQYF TGCGCCAGCAGCTATCAGGGGTCCTCCTACGAGCAGTACTTC
TRBJ2-2 TRBV6-2/TRBV6-3 NA many CASSFRQASLTGELFF TGTGCCAGCAGTTTCCGACAGGCTTCGCTCACCGGGGAGCTGTTTTTT
TRBJ1-1 TRBV2 NA many CASGAWTVFYTEAFF TGTGCCAGCGGAGCGTGGACAGTATTTTACACTGAAGCTTTCTTT
TRBJ2-3 TRBV20-1 TRBD1 many CSPAPQGTDTQYF TGCAGTCCCGCCCCACAGGGGACAGATACGCAGTATTTT
TRBJ1-3 TRBV11-2 NA many CASSLDRTGDTIYF TGTGCCAGCAGCTTAGATCGCACGGGGGACACCATATATTTT
TRBJ1-6 TRBV18 NA many CASSTDRQHNSPLHF TGTGCCAGCTCAACGGACCGACAGCATAATTCACCCCTCCACTTT
TRBJ2-3 TRBV28 NA few CASSFGSTADTQYF TGTGCCAGCAGTTTTGGCTCGACAGCAGATACGCAGTATTTT
TRBJ2-7 TRBV12-3/TRBV12-4 TRBD1 many CASRAGTGGYEQYF TGTGCCAGCAGGGCCGGGACAGGGGGCTACGAGCAGTACTTC
TRBJ2-7 TRBV30 NA many CAWTPPGGSYEQYF TGTGCCTGGACCCCCCCGGGCGGAAGCTACGAGCAGTACTTC
TRBJ1-2 TRBV2 TRBD1 many CASSRQGNYGYTF TGTGCCAGCAGTAGACAGGGAAACTATGGCTACACCTTC
TRBJ2-5 TRBV7-9 NA many CASSSRGQIQETQYF TGTGCCAGCAGCTCTCGAGGACAGATCCAAGAGACCCAGTACTTC
TRBJ2-7 TRBV11-2 TRBD2 many CASSLILAGPTYEQYF TGTGCCAGCAGTTTAATACTAGCGGGGCCTACCTACGAGCAGTACTTC
TRBJ2-7 TRBV5-6 TRBD1 many CASRRTGQGYEQYF TGTGCCAGCAGGCGTACGGGACAGGGGTACGAGCAGTACTTC
TRBJ1-5 TRBV6-4 NA many CASMGRNNQPQHF TGTGCCAGCATGGGCAGAAACAATCAGCCCCAGCATTTT
TRBJ1-4 TRBV28 TRBD1 many CASSSPGQGYEKLFF TGTGCCAGCAGTTCTCCAGGACAGGGATATGAAAAACTGTTTTTT
TRBJ1-2 TRBV12-3/TRBV12-4 NA many CASSQGQYGYTF TGTGCCAGCAGCCAAGGACAGTATGGCTACACCTTC